The clone carrying this TCR beta chain was observed once. TCRdb keeps only in-frame clones here, not all; method: immunoSEQ multiplex PCR. The table shows fewer than 250,000 clones, with around 84% occurring only once. The data were obtained in a study of blood T cell repertoires in COVID-19. Turning to the study itself: The United States, Italy and Spain supplied acute and convalescent COVID-19 samples. Sources were T cells, B-cell-depleted T cells, or PBMCs; the material itself was cDNA or gDNA.

With 3 bases removed from V and 7 bases from J, the gap between germline ends came to 10 bases. The CDR3 has 14 residues. Germline V CDR1 and CDR2: MNHEY, SVGEGT. Followed over time, Seattle patients had been enrolled while infection was active. The receptor comes from an elderly woman with COVID-19, enrolled during active disease. Sequencing used peripheral blood. The genes are TRBV6-2 or TRBV6-3 and TRBJ1-6, with D uncertain. For the CDR3, the DNA is TGTGCCAGCAGTTATCTGGCGGAGAATTCACCCCTCCACTTT. Translated, it gives CASSYLAENSPLHF.